The 18 T cell receptor beta chains listed next were all sequenced from one sample in a study of shared clonotypes between healthy human individuals (dated by TCRdb to 2020 to 2022). Library generation was performed with the immunoSEQ multiplex PCR assay. TCRdb retrieved this table from immuneACCESS and kept in-frame rearrangements only. Not all clones are present; in checked studies, unresolved V genes account for under half, and no reason is known for the remainder. The sample profile shows about 2.4 million clones; approximately 93% of them were found once. The ten largest account for about 0.34% of the sample. The sample was naive CD4+ T cells from PBMCs. The label giving this sample's cell subset or site can be read as: CD45RA+ positively selected. The receptor source for this set is a man between 18 and 29 years old in good health. Some clones in this sample may be carry-over from other donors' samples.

In this sample, this clone turned up once. This chain links TRBV7-3 with TRBJ2-7, with D perhaps matching TRBD2 (6 bases). The CDR3 is made up of 17 amino acids. Germline CDR1 reads SGHTA; CDR2 reads FQGTGA. V lost 5 bases to trimming and J lost 2 bases, with 22 bases between them. The CDR3 DNA sequence: TGTGCCAGCAGCGCTGGCGGAGGGACCCGGATTCCCTACGAGCAGTACTTC. It encodes CASSAGGGTRIPYEQYF.

Notes on this clone: This specimen includes other DNA sequences encoding the same CDR3. The CDR3 here is CASSSGNQPQHF. CDR3 in DNA: TGTGCCAGCAGCTCGGGGAATCAGCCCCAGCATTTT. V gene TRBV7-2 combines with J gene TRBJ1-5; no firm D call. The V gene lost 4 bases and the J gene lost 4 bases, with 5 bases spanning the gap. This CDR3 is built from 12 residues. The germline V gene encodes CDR1 SGHTA and CDR2 FQGNSA.

The gene calls are TRBV10-1 and TRBJ2-7; D might be TRBD1 or TRBD2, each matching 6 bases. The CDR3 runs to 16 residues. The ends were cut back, 8 bases at V and 3 bases at J, with 23 bases in the middle. Germline CDR1 and CDR2: WNHNN and SYGVQD (reference sequence). The CDR3 here is CASGGGHPEGVYEQYF. The CDR3 nucleotides are TGCGCCAGCGGAGGCGGGCACCCGGAGGGGGTCTACGAGCAGTACTTC.

CDR3 sequence (DNA): TGTGCCAGCAGCTTACACCGAACCGGGGAGCTGTTTTTT. Encoded protein: CASSLHRTGELFF. The chain has TRBV7-2 and TRBJ2-2; D uncertain. Germline V gene data show CDR1 as SGHTA and CDR2 as FQGNSA. The ends were cut back, 2 bases at V and 5 bases at J, with 6 bases in the middle. CDR3 length: 13 residues.

The chain links TRBV6-4 to TRBJ2-7, with D possibly being TRBD2 (6 bases). Trimming pared 8 bases from V and 3 bases from J, leaving 26 bases between. The CDR3 length is 17 residues. Per the germline V gene, CDR1 is MRHNA and CDR2 is SNTAGT. The CDR3 here is CASGEPGLSLSNYEQYF. DNA for the CDR3: TGTGCCAGCGGGGAACCGGGACTCTCTCTCTCGAACTACGAGCAGTACTTC.

The V and J genes are TRBV5-1 and TRBJ2-3; 7 nucleotides align to TRBD2. V shed 0 bases and J 8 bases; nucleotides not matched to a gene: 3. Germline loops: CDR1 SGHRS, CDR2 YFSETQ. The CDR3 consists of 13 residues. This CDR3 reads CASSLEGEGTQYF. The CDR3 coding sequence is TGCGCCAGCAGCTTGGAAGGGGAGGGTACGCAGTATTTT.

The V call is TRBV11-2, the J call TRBJ2-7; the D is unclear. The CDR3 is 13 residues long. The ends were cut back, 0 bases at V and 3 bases at J, with 6 bases in the middle. Germline values: CDR1 SGHAT, CDR2 FQNNGV. CDR3 bases: TGTGCCAGCAGCTTAGATAGGAACTACGAGCAGTACTTC. This codes for CASSLDRNYEQYF.

V and J are TRBV11-2 and TRBJ2-3, with 8 nucleotides matching TRBD1. V lost 5 bases and J lost 4; bases outside the gene matches: 14. CDR1 and CDR2 (germline): SGHAT, FQNNGV. The CDR3 has 17 amino acids. The CDR3 here is CASSPTTGAFGPDTQYF. CDR3 sequence (DNA): TGTGCCAGCAGCCCAACGACAGGGGCATTTGGCCCAGATACGCAGTATTTT.

This chain connects TRBV6-1 to TRBJ1-1; D uncertain. Between the trimmed V and J ends, which lost 2 bases and 1 base, there was a span of 11 bases. The CDR3 runs 15 residues. The germline CDR1 and CDR2 sequences are MNHNS and SASEGT. The CDR3 loop is CASSEPGSGNTEAFF. The CDR3 nucleotides are TGTGCCAGCAGTGAACCGGGATCGGGGAACACTGAAGCTTTCTTT.

The V gene is TRBV14, the J gene TRBJ2-7; a weak D match, TRBD1 (5 bases). The CDR3 is 13 residues long. The germline V and J ends were trimmed by 1 base and 6 bases, with 10 bases remaining between them. Germline CDR1 reads SGHDN; CDR2 reads FVKESK. The DNA of the CDR3 is TGTGCCAGCAGCCAAGTTCAGGGTAGCGAGCAGTACTTC. The encoded protein is CASSQVQGSEQYF.

V usage is TRBV27 and J usage is TRBJ2-6; no definite D call. V lost 5 bases to trimming and J lost 0 bases, with 8 bases between them. From germline, CDR1 is MNHEY and CDR2 SMNVEV (reference sequence). The CDR3 spans 15 residues. The CDR3 protein is CASSPPYSGANVLTF. The DNA for the CDR3 is TGTGCCAGCAGTCCCCCCTACTCTGGGGCCAACGTCCTGACTTTC.

The CDR3 is CASSLIWTQETQYF. Here the CDR3 DNA reads TGCGCCAGCAGCTTGATCTGGACCCAAGAGACCCAGTACTTC. J is TRBJ2-5 and V is TRBV5-1; D gene unclear. Germline V lookup: CDR1 SGHRS, CDR2 YFSETQ. The CDR3 totals 14 residues. Trimming removed 1 base at V and 1 base at J, with 8 bases between.

This chain connects TRBV5-5 to TRBJ2-7, with D uncertain. CDR1 is SGHKS and CDR2 is YYEKEE in the germline V gene (reference sequence). Trimming stripped 4 bases from V and 3 bases from J, with 17 bases between. The length of the CDR3 is 15 residues. The CDR3 here is CASSRIRVVGYEQYF. The CDR3 coding sequence is TGTGCCAGCAGCCGCATTAGGGTGGTTGGCTACGAGCAGTACTTC.

The chain couples TRBV28 to TRBJ1-5; D is perhaps TRBD1 (6 bases). V was clipped by 2 bases and J by 3 bases, with 14 bases between them. Per the germline V gene, CDR1 is MDHEN and CDR2 is SYDVKM. This CDR3 contains 16 residues. The CDR3 loop reads CASSLRAGGFNQPQHF. The CDR3 bases are TGTGCCAGCAGTTTAAGGGCGGGGGGCTTCAATCAGCCCCAGCATTTT.

Remarks on this clone: In the same sample, other DNA sequences code for this CDR3. Here the CDR3 reads CASSYGSYEQYF. The CDR3 DNA reads TGTGCCAGCAGTTACGGCTCCTACGAGCAGTACTTC. V gene TRBV28 combines with J gene TRBJ2-7; D is ambiguous. This CDR3 has 12 amino acids. The germline V and J ends were trimmed by 4 bases and 0 bases, with 4 bases remaining between them. Looked up from germline, CDR1 is MDHEN and CDR2 is SYDVKM.

In DNA form, the CDR3 reads TGTGCCAGCACCCCGCGGGTGGGGGAAAAACTGTTTTTT. Encoded protein: CASTPRVGEKLFF. This sequence joins TRBV28 and TRBJ1-4; D gene unclear. V was trimmed by 7 bases and J by 8 bases, leaving 14 bases between them. Germline loops: CDR1 MDHEN, CDR2 SYDVKM. The CDR3 has 13 amino acids.

As to this clone: Just one base apart from a much larger clone, this may be a read error. This sample includes further DNA sequences coding for the same CDR3. This chain uses TRBV5-5 with TRBJ1-1; D call uncertain. The CDR3 consists of 13 residues. Trimming left V 0 bases short and J 1 base short, with 4 bases between. Germline V CDR1 and CDR2: SGHKS, YYEKEE (reference sequence). CDR3 sequence: CASSLGENTEAFF. CDR3 bases: TGTGCCAGCAGCTTGGGGGAGAACACTGAAGCTTTCTTT. Looking up the rest from reference TRBV5-5 and TRBJ1-1 gives the full variable domain: DAGVTQSPTHLIKTRGQQVTLRCSPISGHKSVSWYQQVLGQGPQFIFQYYEKEERGRGNFPDRFSARQFPNYSSELNVNALLLGDSALYLCASSLGENTEAFFGQGTRLTVV.

The genes are TRBV5-1 and TRBJ1-1, with D unclear. The V end lost 2 bases, the J end lost 8 bases, and 13 bases lay between the germline ends. CDR1 is SGHRS and CDR2 is YFSETQ in the germline V gene. The length of the CDR3 is 13 residues. The CDR3 reads CASSLWTDREAFF. For the CDR3, the DNA is TGCGCCAGCAGCTTATGGACCGATCGAGAAGCTTTCTTT.